This entry lists 18 T cell receptor beta chains sequenced from one sample in a study of blood T cells in healthy people across ages. It was with a sample-barcoded 5' primer and a J-beta primer mix that a second PCR of about 6 to 12 cycles was run. TCRdb reprocessed the 5' RACE reads via MiXCR and lists one record per CDR3 protein. The table shows roughly 700,000 distinct CDR3 sequences, with approximately 49% occurring only once. Sequencing was performed on blood. Receptors were obtained from a woman aged 55-70 years in good health.

Points on this clonotype: This may arise from a read error, as a much more abundant clone is one base away. The rearrangement joins TRBV29-1 to TRBJ2-1; D is tentatively TRBD1 or TRBD2 (5 bases each). This CDR3 comprises 15 residues. CDR1 is SQVTM, CDR2 ANQGSEA, per germline. CDR3: CNVEGVGSSYNEQFF. DNA of the CDR3: TGCAACGTTGAAGGGGTGGGGAGCTCCTACAATGAGCAGTTCTTC.

This chain links TRBV11-2 with TRBJ2-1; 8 bases are a match to TRBD1. CDR1 SGHAT and CDR2 FQNNGV come from the germline V gene. The length of the CDR3 is 15 residues. After removal of 5 bases from V and 5 bases from J, the junction contained 8 bases not matched to a gene. The DNA of the CDR3 is TGTGCCAGCAGCCCACAAGGCAGGGGGCACAATGAGCAGTTCTTC. The encoded protein is CASSPQGRGHNEQFF.

This clonotype occurred a few times. The rearrangement joins TRBV20-1 to TRBJ1-1, with D perhaps matching TRBD1 (6 bases). Trimming cost V 1 base and J 3 bases, with 12 bases left between them. The germline V gene encodes CDR1 DFQATT and CDR2 SNEGSKA (reference sequence). The CDR3 extends over 14 amino acids. CDR3 DNA: TGCAGTGCTAGAGTTCCGGACAGACACACTGAAGCTTTCTTT. Translating it yields CSARVPDRHTEAFF.

The chain uses TRBV20-1 and TRBJ2-1; maybe TRBD2 (6 bases). V lost 1 base and J lost 10, with 23 bases in between. The CDR3 contains 16 residues. Looked up from germline, CDR1 is DFQATT and CDR2 is SNEGSKA (reference sequence). The CDR3 DNA reads as TGCAGTGCTAGAGGGCCGGGAGCGATCGACTCCTACGAGCAGTTCTTC. Its translation is CSARGPGAIDSYEQFF.

This clonotype was detected only a few times. V usage is TRBV6-2 or TRBV6-3 and J usage is TRBJ2-7; D possibly matches TRBD1 or TRBD2 (5 bases each). Germline loops: CDR1 MNHEY, CDR2 SVGEGT. Trimming stripped 8 bases from V and 2 bases from J, with 16 bases between. CDR3 length: 14 amino acids. The CDR3 loop is CASGTRGSTYEQYF. DNA of the CDR3: TGTGCCAGCGGGACCCGGGGAAGCACCTACGAGCAGTACTTC.

The chain uses TRBV4-2 and TRBJ2-5, with D perhaps matching TRBD1 (8 bases). Germline CDR1 LGHNA, CDR2 YNFKEQ. Deletions cut 5 bases from V and 4 bases from J, with 14 bases between. The CDR3 has 14 amino acids. The CDR3 bases are TGTGCCAGCAGCGGCTACAGGGGGGGAGAGACCCAGTACTTC. Encoded protein: CASSGYRGGETQYF.

This clonotype appeared a few times. The chain uses TRBV6-4 and TRBJ2-3; D perhaps matches TRBD1 (6 bases). Trimming took 2 bases from V and 4 from J, leaving 25 bases between them. The germline CDR1 and CDR2 sequences are MRHNA and SNTAGT. The CDR3 extends over 19 amino acids. The CDR3 reads CASSDTGRPGASGADTQYF. The DNA of the CDR3 is TGTGCCAGCAGTGACACAGGGCGACCCGGGGCCAGCGGCGCAGATACGCAGTATTTT.

This chain uses TRBV9 with TRBJ2-1, with D possibly being TRBD2 (5 bases). Germline V gene data show CDR1 as SGDLS and CDR2 as YYNGEE. The CDR3 runs 16 residues. The V end lost 0 bases, the J end lost 0 bases, and 10 bases lay between the germline ends. The CDR3 sequence: CASSVAAGISYNEQFF. CDR3 DNA: TGTGCCAGCAGCGTAGCGGCGGGTATCTCCTACAATGAGCAGTTCTTC.

As to this clonotype: This may stem from a read error, because a much larger clone lies one nucleotide away. The V gene is TRBV7-2, the J gene TRBJ2-5; possibly TRBD1 or TRBD2 for D (5 bases each). Germline CDR1 is SGHTA and CDR2 is FQGNSA. There are 16 residues in the CDR3. The V end was cut by 3 bases, the J end by 5 bases, with 19 bases between. The DNA of the CDR3 is TGTGCCAGCAGCTTGGGGACCAGCAGGATCAGGGAGACCCAGTACTTC. Amino acid sequence: CASSLGTSRIRETQYF.

The genes are TRBV20-1 and TRBJ2-7; weak D call: TRBD1 (6 bases). This CDR3 is built from 12 residues. Looked up from germline, CDR1 is DFQATT and CDR2 is SNEGSKA (reference sequence). V lost 0 bases and J 7 bases, leaving 10 bases between the germline ends. CDR3 bases: TGCAGTGCTAGAGAGGGGGCCTGGGAGCAGTACTTC. It yields the protein CSAREGAWEQYF.

The chain is built from TRBV18 and TRBJ2-5; 9 bases are shared with TRBD2. The CDR3 consists of 14 residues. The germline gives CDR1 KGHSH, CDR2 LQKENI. With V trimmed by 3 bases and J by 11 bases, 10 bases remained unmatched. The CDR3 DNA reads TGTGCCAGCTCACCGTTAGCGGGAGAGGGAGAGCAGTACTTC. This codes for CASSPLAGEGEQYF.

This clonotype was seen more than once but under ten times. The V gene is TRBV6-5, the J gene TRBJ2-5; 9 positions agree with TRBD2. Germline CDR1 MNHEY, CDR2 SVGAGI. J lost 1 base, V lost 7 bases, and 10 bases had no gene match. The CDR3 length is 16 residues. The CDR3 sequence: CASKTGLADFQETQYF. In DNA form, the CDR3 reads TGTGCCAGCAAGACGGGACTAGCAGACTTCCAAGAGACCCAGTACTTC.

In regard to this clonotype: This may be a read error: a much more frequent sequence differs by one nucleotide. The gene calls are TRBV12-3 or TRBV12-4 and TRBJ1-5; the D gene is possibly TRBD1 (6 bases). The CDR3 is 14 residues long. Here the CDR3 DNA reads TGTGCCAGCAGACAGGGACATAGCGATCAGCCCCAGCATTTT. This gives the protein CASRQGHSDQPQHF.

The sample holds a few counts of this clonotype. The chain recombines TRBV7-2 with TRBJ2-7; no clear D gene. Looked up from germline, CDR1 is SGHTA and CDR2 is FQGNSA. V lost 1 base and J 4 bases, leaving 14 bases between the germline ends. The CDR3 sequence is 15 residues long. Here the CDR3 reads CASSLGSSYPYEQYF. Here the CDR3 DNA reads TGTGCCAGCAGCTTAGGTTCCTCCTACCCATACGAGCAGTACTTC.

The chain employs TRBV20-1 and TRBJ1-4; weak D call: TRBD1 (5 bases). V shed 3 bases and J shed 8 bases, with 13 bases lying between them. This CDR3 is 13 amino acids long. Germline-derived CDR1 and CDR2 are DFQATT and SNEGSKA (reference sequence). Written as DNA, the CDR3 is TGCAGTGCTAGGGCCGTGGGGGAGGAAAAACTGTTTTTT. Translating it yields CSARAVGEEKLFF.

The chain couples TRBV20-1 to TRBJ2-1; 11 bases line up with TRBD2. Unmatched junction bases numbered 13, after V lost 2 bases and J lost 7 bases. Germline assignment: CDR1 DFQATT and CDR2 SNEGSKA (reference sequence). This CDR3 has 17 amino acids. The CDR3 region has the DNA TGCAGTGCTAGACCCCGCCTTACTAGCGGGAGAAGGAATGAGCAGTTCTTC. Translated: CSARPRLTSGRRNEQFF.

V and J are TRBV7-2 and TRBJ2-3, with 7 nucleotides matching TRBD2. The germline V gene encodes CDR1 SGHTA and CDR2 FQGNSA. Trimming cost V 5 bases and J 6 bases; bases outside gene matches: 11. The length of the CDR3 is 15 residues. CDR3 in DNA: TGTGCCAGCAGCCGGACTAGAGTGGAAGCCGATACGCAGTATTTT. This gives the protein CASSRTRVEADTQYF.

This sequence joins TRBV5-1 and TRBJ2-1; possible D gene TRBD2, 5 bases. The V gene lost 3 bases and the J gene lost 4 bases, with 14 bases spanning the gap. The CDR3 has 15 residues. Germline lookup yields CDR1 SGHRS and CDR2 YFSETQ. CDR3 DNA: TGCGCCAGCAGCTCTGGACGAGCGGTTTACAATGAGCAGTTCTTC. Amino acid sequence: CASSSGRAVYNEQFF.